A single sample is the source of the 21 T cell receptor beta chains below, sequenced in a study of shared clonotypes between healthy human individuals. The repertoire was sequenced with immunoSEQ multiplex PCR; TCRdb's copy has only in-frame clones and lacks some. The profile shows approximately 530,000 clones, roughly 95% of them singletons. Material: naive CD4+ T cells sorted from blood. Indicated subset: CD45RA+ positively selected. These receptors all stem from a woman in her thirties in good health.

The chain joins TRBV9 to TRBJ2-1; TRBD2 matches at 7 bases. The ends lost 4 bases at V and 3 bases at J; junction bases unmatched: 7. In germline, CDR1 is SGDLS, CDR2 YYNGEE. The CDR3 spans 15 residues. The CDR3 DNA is TGTGCCAGCAGCACCTACCGGGACTACTACAATGAGCAGTTCTTC. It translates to CASSTYRDYYNEQFF.

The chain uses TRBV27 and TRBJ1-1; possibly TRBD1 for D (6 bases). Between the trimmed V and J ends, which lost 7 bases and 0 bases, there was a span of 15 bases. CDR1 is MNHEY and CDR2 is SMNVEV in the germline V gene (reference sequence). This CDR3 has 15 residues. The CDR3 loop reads CASTRAGTMNTEAFF. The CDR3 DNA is TGTGCCAGCACCCGCGCCGGGACAATGAACACTGAAGCTTTCTTT.

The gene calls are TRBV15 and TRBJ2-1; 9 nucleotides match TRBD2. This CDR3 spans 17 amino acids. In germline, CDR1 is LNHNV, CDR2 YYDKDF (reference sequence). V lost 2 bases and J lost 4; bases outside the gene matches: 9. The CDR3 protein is CATSRPIAGDIYNEQFF. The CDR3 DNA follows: TGTGCCACCAGCAGACCTATAGCGGGAGATATTTACAATGAGCAGTTCTTC.

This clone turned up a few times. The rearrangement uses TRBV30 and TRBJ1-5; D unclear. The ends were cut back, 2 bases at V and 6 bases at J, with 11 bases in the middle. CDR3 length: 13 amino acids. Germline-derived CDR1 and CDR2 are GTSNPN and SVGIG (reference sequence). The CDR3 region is CAWSSGLGQPQHF. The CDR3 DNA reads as TGTGCCTGGAGTAGTGGGTTGGGTCAGCCCCAGCATTTT. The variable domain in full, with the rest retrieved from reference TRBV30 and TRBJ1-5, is SQTIHQWPATLVQPVGSPLSLECTVEGTSNPNLYWYRQAAGRGLQLLFYSVGIGQISSEVPQNLSASRPQDRQFILSSKKLLLSDSGFYLCAWSSGLGQPQHFGDGTRLSIL.

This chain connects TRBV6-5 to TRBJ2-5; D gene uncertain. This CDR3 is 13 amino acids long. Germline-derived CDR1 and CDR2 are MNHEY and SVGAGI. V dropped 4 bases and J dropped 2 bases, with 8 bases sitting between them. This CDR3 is CASSSPGQETQYF. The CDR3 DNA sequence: TGTGCCAGCAGTTCCCCAGGTCAAGAGACCCAGTACTTC.

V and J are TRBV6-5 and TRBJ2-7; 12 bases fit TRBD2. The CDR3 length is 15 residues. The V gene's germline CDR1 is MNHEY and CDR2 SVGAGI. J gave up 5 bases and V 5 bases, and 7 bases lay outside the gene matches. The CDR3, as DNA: TGTGCCAGCAGTCCACGGACTAGCGGGACCGACGAGCAGTACTTC. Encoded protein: CASSPRTSGTDEQYF.

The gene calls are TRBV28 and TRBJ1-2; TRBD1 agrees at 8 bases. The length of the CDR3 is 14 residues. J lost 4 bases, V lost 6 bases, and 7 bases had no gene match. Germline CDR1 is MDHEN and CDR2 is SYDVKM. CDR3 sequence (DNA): TGTGCCAGCAGCTATACCGGGACAGGCTATGGCTACACCTTC. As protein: CASSYTGTGYGYTF.

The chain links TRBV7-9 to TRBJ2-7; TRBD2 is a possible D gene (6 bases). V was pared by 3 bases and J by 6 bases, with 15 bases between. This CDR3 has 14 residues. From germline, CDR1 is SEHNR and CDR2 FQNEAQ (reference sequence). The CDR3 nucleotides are TGTGCCAGCAGCTTTTTTGGTGGGGGGAGCGAGCAGTACTTC. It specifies CASSFFGGGSEQYF.

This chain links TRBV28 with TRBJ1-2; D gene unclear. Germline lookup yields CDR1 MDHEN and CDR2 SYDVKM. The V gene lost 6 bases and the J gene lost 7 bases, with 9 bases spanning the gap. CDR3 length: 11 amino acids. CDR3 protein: CASRIRSGYTF. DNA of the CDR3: TGTGCCAGCAGAATCAGGTCTGGCTACACCTTC.

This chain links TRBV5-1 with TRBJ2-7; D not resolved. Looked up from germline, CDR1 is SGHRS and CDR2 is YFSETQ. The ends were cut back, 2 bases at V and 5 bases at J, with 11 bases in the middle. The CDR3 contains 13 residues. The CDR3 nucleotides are TGCGCCAGCAGCTTCTTTGAGTCCCACGAGCAGTACTTC. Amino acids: CASSFFESHEQYF.

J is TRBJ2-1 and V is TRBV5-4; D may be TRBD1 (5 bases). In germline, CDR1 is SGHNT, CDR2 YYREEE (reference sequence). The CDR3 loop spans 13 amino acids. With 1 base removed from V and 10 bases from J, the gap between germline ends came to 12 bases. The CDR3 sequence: CASSLTGQSEQFF. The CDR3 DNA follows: TGTGCCAGCAGCTTGACCGGACAATCGGAGCAGTTCTTC.

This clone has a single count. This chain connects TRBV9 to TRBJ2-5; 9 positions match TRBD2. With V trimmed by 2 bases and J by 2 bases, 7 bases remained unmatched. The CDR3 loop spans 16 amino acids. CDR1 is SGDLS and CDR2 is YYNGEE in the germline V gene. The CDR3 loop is CASSVSVLAGQETQYF. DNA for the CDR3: TGTGCCAGCAGCGTGTCAGTACTAGCGGGTCAAGAGACCCAGTACTTC.

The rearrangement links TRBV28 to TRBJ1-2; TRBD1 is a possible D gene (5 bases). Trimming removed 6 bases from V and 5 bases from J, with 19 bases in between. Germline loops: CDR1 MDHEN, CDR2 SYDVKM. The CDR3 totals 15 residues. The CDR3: CASRSPSGIRYGYTF. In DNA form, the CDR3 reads TGTGCCAGCAGGTCCCCCTCAGGGATACGGTATGGCTACACCTTC.

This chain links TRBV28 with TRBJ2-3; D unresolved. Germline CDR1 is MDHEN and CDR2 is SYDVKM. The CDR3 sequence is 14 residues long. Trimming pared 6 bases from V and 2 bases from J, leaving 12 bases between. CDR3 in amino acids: CASRISPNTDTQYF. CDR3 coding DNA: TGTGCCAGCAGAATATCGCCTAACACAGATACGCAGTATTTT.

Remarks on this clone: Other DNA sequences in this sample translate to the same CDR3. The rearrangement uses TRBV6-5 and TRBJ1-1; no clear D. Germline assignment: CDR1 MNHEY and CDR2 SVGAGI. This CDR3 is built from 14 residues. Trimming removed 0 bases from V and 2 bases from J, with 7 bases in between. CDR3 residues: CASSYSSANTEAFF. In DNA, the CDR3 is TGTGCCAGCAGTTACTCTTCAGCTAACACTGAAGCTTTCTTT.

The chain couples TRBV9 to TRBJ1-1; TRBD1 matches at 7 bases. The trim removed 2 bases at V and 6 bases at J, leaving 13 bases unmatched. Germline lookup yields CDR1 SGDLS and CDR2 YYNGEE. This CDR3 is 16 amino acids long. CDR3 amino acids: CASSVRTGPLGAEAFF. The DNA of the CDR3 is TGTGCCAGCAGCGTCAGGACAGGTCCTCTCGGGGCTGAAGCTTTCTTT.

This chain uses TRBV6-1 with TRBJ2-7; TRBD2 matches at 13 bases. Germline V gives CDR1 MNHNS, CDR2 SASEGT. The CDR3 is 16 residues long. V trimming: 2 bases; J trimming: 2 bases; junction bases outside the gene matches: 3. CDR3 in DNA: TGTGCCAGCAGTGAACTTGGGACTAGCGGGGCCTACGAGCAGTACTTC. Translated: CASSELGTSGAYEQYF.

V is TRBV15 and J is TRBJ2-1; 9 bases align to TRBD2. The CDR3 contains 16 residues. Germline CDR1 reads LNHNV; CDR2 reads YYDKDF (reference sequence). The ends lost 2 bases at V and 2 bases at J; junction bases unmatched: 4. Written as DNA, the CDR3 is TGTGCCACCAGCAGAATAGCGGGAGAGACCTACAATGAGCAGTTCTTC. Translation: CATSRIAGETYNEQFF.

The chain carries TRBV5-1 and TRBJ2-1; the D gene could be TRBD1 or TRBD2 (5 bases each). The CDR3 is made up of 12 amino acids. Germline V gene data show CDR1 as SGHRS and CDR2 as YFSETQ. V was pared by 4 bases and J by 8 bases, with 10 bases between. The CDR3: CASSTGGDEQFF. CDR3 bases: TGCGCCAGCAGCACTGGGGGTGATGAGCAGTTCTTC.

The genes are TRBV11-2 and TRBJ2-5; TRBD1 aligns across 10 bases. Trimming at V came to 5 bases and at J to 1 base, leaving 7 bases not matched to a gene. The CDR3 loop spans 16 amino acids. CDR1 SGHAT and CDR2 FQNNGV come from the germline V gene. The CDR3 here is CASSAARQGAQETQYF. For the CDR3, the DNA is TGTGCCAGCAGCGCAGCTCGACAGGGGGCCCAAGAGACCCAGTACTTC.

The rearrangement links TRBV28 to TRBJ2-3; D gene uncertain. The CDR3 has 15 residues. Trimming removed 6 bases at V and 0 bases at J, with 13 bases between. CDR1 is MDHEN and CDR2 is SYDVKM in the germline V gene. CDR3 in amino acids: CASSLGGSSTDTQYF. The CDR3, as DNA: TGTGCCAGCAGCTTAGGTGGCAGTAGCACAGATACGCAGTATTTT.